These 6 T cell receptor beta chains were all obtained from the same sample, sequenced in a study of cytomegalovirus exposure and HLA in healthy donors. The PCR employed 60 Vbeta primers together with 13 Jbeta primers. Some clones are missing from TCRdb's copy, which holds only in-frame ones; the method was immunoSEQ multiplex PCR. The data show about 85,000 clones, over 75% seen once. The sample taken for sequencing was PBMCs. These receptors were obtained from a boy aged 5-17 years in good health and CMV-seronegative.

This chain uses TRBV27 with TRBJ2-7; D is possibly TRBD2 (6 bases). CDR1 is MNHEY and CDR2 is SMNVEV in the germline V gene (reference sequence). Trimming took off 5 bases at V and 1 base at J, with 9 bases between the two ends. This CDR3 spans 13 amino acids. CDR3 loop: CASSVTRSYEQYF. The CDR3 coding sequence is TGTGCCAGCAGTGTGACTAGATCCTACGAGCAGTACTTC.

This chain links TRBV6-5 with TRBJ1-1; D not resolved. V shed 3 bases and J shed 10 bases, with 12 bases lying between them. The germline V gene has CDR1 MNHEY and CDR2 SVGAGI. This CDR3 has 12 residues. CDR3 protein: CASSYSGEGAFF. CDR3 nucleotide sequence: TGTGCCAGCAGTTATAGCGGGGAGGGAGCTTTCTTT.

The chain carries TRBV7-9 and TRBJ2-7, with TRBD1 matching 8 bases. This CDR3 comprises 15 residues. Germline V gene sequence: CDR1 SEHNR, CDR2 FQNEAQ (reference sequence). V trimming: 4 bases; J trimming: 5 bases; junction bases outside the gene matches: 10. CDR3 nucleotide sequence: TGTGCCAGCAGCTACCCGACAGGGGTATTGGACGAGCAGTACTTC. It is translated as CASSYPTGVLDEQYF.

The J gene is TRBJ1-5, the V gene TRBV19; D gene unclear. Germline loops: CDR1 LNHDA, CDR2 SQIVND (reference sequence). With 5 bases removed from V and 10 bases from J, the gap between germline ends came to 15 bases. The CDR3 sequence is 13 residues long. The CDR3 coding sequence is TGTGCCAGTAGTCTGGCACCTGCTCGACCCCAGCATTTT. Translation gives CASSLAPARPQHF.

This chain joins TRBV30 and TRBJ1-4; D call uncertain. CDR1 and CDR2 (germline): GTSNPN, SVGIG (reference sequence). Trimming cost V 3 bases and J 5 bases, with 16 bases left between them. CDR3 size: 15 residues. The CDR3 DNA reads as TGTGCCTGGAGAGAGAAGGGCGCGGGGAATGAAAAACTGTTTTTT. Translated, it gives CAWREKGAGNEKLFF.

This clone has only a few counts. The chain uses TRBV29-1 and TRBJ2-7; TRBD1 agrees at 7 bases. The ends lost 5 bases at V and 6 bases at J; junction bases unmatched: 7. This CDR3 has 12 residues. Germline V gives CDR1 SQVTM, CDR2 ANQGSEA. CDR3 DNA: TGCAGCGTTCGAGTTTCAGGGGGCGAGCAGTACTTC. Protein product: CSVRVSGGEQYF.